These 6 T cell receptor beta chains share one sample of origin, sequenced in a study of blood T cell repertoires in COVID-19. The method was immunoSEQ multiplex PCR; TCRdb's version includes in-frame clones alone and lacks a portion of them. The sample lists over 130,000 clones; about 87% were seen once. Material for sequencing was peripheral blood. Receptors were obtained from a woman aged 80 or over with acute or convalescent COVID-19.

This chain links TRBV30 with TRBJ1-6; 8 positions match TRBD1. The germline V gene has CDR1 GTSNPN and CDR2 SVGIG (reference sequence). With V trimmed by 2 bases and J by 8 bases, 14 bases remained unmatched. This CDR3 region has 17 residues. CDR3 coding DNA: TGTGCCTGGAGTCGGGGACTAACAGGACAGGGTTATTCACCCCTCCACTTT. Its protein is CAWSRGLTGQGYSPLHF.

The chain joins TRBV19 to TRBJ2-1; 10 nucleotides line up with TRBD1. The V gene end was trimmed by 2 bases and the J gene end by 7 bases; junction bases not matched to a gene: 8. CDR3 size: 16 residues. CDR1 LNHDA and CDR2 SQIVND come from the germline V gene (reference sequence). In DNA, the CDR3 is TGTGCCAGTAGTATAAACCGGGACAGGGGTTATAATGAGCAGTTCTTC. This sequence encodes CASSINRDRGYNEQFF.

The V call is TRBV7-9, the J call TRBJ1-6; no clear D gene. The CDR3 totals 15 residues. CDR1 and CDR2 (germline): SEHNR, FQNEAQ (reference sequence). The V and J ends lost 6 bases and 15 bases respectively, with 24 bases between them. CDR3 DNA: TGTGCCAGCAGAGGGAGGACCGGCTCAGTAGAACGCCTCCACTTT. As protein: CASRGRTGSVERLHF. Supplemented by reference TRBV7-9 and TRBJ1-6, the full variable domain reads DTGVSQNPRHKITKRGQNVTFRCDPISEHNRLYWYRQTLGQGPEFLTYFQNEAQLEKSRLLSDRFSAERPKGSFSTLEIQRTEQGDSAMYLCASRGRTGSVERLHFGNGTRLTVT.

The V call is TRBV5-5, the J call TRBJ1-1, with D perhaps matching TRBD1 (6 bases). Germline lookup yields CDR1 SGHKS and CDR2 YYEKEE (reference sequence). Trimming shortened V by 4 bases and J by 2 bases, and 12 bases separated the two germline ends. This CDR3 comprises 14 residues. The CDR3 DNA is TGTGCCAGCAGCAGGGACACGACTAACACTGAAGCTTTCTTT. Translated: CASSRDTTNTEAFF. Full variable domain (rest looked up from reference TRBV5-5 and TRBJ1-1): DAGVTQSPTHLIKTRGQQVTLRCSPISGHKSVSWYQQVLGQGPQFIFQYYEKEERGRGNFPDRFSARQFPNYSSELNVNALLLGDSALYLCASSRDTTNTEAFFGQGTRLTVV.

The chain links TRBV19 to TRBJ1-1; TRBD1 matches at 8 bases. The CDR3 contains 13 residues. CDR1 LNHDA and CDR2 SQIVND come from the germline V gene (reference sequence). Germline trimming cut 7 bases from V and 10 bases from J; bases unmatched to any gene: 11. The DNA of the CDR3 is TGTGCCAGTATTGGCACAGGGGGTTCCGGAGCTTTCTTT. It yields the protein CASIGTGGSGAFF.

This chain links TRBV2 with TRBJ2-5; possible D gene TRBD1, 6 bases. V dropped 10 bases and J dropped 4 bases, with 13 bases sitting between them. Germline V gives CDR1 SNHLY, CDR2 FYNNEI. The CDR3 sequence is 12 residues long. CDR3 sequence reads: CATTGTGETQYF. The CDR3 DNA sequence: TGTGCCACCACAGGGACCGGAGAGACCCAGTACTTC.